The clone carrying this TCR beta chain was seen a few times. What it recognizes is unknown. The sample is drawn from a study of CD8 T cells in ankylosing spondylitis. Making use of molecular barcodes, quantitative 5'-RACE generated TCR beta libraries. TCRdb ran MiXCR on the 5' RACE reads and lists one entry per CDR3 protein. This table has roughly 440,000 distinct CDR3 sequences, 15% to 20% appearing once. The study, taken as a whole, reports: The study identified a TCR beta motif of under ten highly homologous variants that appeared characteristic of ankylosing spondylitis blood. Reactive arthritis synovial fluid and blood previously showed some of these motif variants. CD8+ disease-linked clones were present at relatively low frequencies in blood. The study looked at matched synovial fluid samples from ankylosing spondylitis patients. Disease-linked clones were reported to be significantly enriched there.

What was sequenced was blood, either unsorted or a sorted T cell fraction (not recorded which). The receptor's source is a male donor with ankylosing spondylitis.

The DNA for the CDR3 is TGCAGTGCTAGACCAGTAGCGGGAGTCACCGGGGAGCTGTTTTTT. This encodes CSARPVAGVTGELFF. The chain has TRBV20-1 and TRBJ2-2, with TRBD2 matching over 9 bases. The CDR3 extends over 15 amino acids. The ends lost 2 bases at V and 4 bases at J; junction bases unmatched: 5. Germline CDR1 reads DFQATT; CDR2 reads SNEGSKA (reference sequence).